This TCR beta chain came from a study of shared clonotypes between healthy human individuals. TCRdb's table, derived via immunoSEQ multiplex PCR, lists solely in-frame clones and lacks some. The repertoire includes a few million clones, more than 80% of them detected once, and about 0.39% sits in the top ten. The germline gives CDR1 MNHEY, CDR2 SMNVEV (reference sequence). V was clipped by 2 bases and J by 3 bases, with 8 bases between them. This CDR3 region has 13 residues. This sequence joins TRBV27 and TRBJ2-7; D gene ambiguous. The sequenced sample was naive CD4+ T cells from PBMCs. Described subset: CD45RA+ positively selected. The sequence derives from a man younger than 35 in good health. Some clones in this sample may be carry-over from other donors' samples. As DNA, the CDR3 is TGTGCCAGCAGTTTAGGCAGCCTCTACGAGCAGTACTTC. This codes for CASSLGSLYEQYF.